A selection of T cell receptor beta chains follows, all from one sample in a study of T cell repertoires in cytomegalovirus infection. TCRdb passed the reads through MiXCR, listing each CDR3 protein once. The profile shows 250,000 to 300,000 distinct CDR3 sequences, over 15% of them singletons. The sequencing sample was made of CD8+ T cells from PBMCs. These receptors were obtained from a human donor in good health (CMV status not recorded). Some clones in this sample may be carry-over from other donors' samples. Both conserved end residues are part of each CDR3. A D gene is named only where the DNA matches it firmly. The listing skips clone size in some rows; elsewhere it reads once, few, many or a size class.

CDR3	DNA	V	J	D	size
CSAGGLAYSYEQYF	TGCAGTGCTGGGGGACTAGCCTACTCCTACGAGCAGTACTTC	TRBV20-1	TRBJ2-7	TRBD2	.
CSVGGQVSEQYF	TGCAGCGTAGGGGGGCAGGTGAGCGAGCAGTACTTC	TRBV29-1	TRBJ2-7	.	few
CASSPTGLTHEQFF	TGTGCCAGCAGTCCGACAGGGCTGACCCATGAGCAGTTCTTC	TRBV12-3/TRBV12-4	TRBJ2-1	TRBD1	few
CSADSGTGWYEQYF	TGCAGTGCTGATTCCGGGACAGGGTGGTACGAGCAGTACTTC	TRBV20-1	TRBJ2-7	TRBD1	many
CASSRVAGEQYF	TGTGCCAGCTCCAGGGTTGCCGGCGAGCAGTACTTC	TRBV3-1	TRBJ2-7	.	few
CASSSPGLYNEQFF	TGTGCCAGCAGTTCACCGGGACTTTACAATGAGCAGTTCTTC	TRBV7-3	TRBJ2-1	.	few
CRPRPKLKGATNEKLFF	TGCAGGCCTAGGCCCAAACTCAAAGGCGCAACTAATGAAAAACTGTTTTTT	TRBV20-1	TRBJ1-4	.	few
CASSQSGGAGELFF	TGTGCCAGCAGCCAAAGCGGGGGGGCCGGGGAGCTGTTTTTT	TRBV28	TRBJ2-2	TRBD2	few
CASSLDDTSNYGYTF	TGTGCCAGCAGCTTGGATGACACATCTAACTATGGCTACACCTTC	TRBV5-5	TRBJ1-2	.	.
CASSYLRLVVDEQFF	TGTGCCAGCAGTTACCTACGACTGGTTGTAGATGAGCAGTTCTTC	TRBV6-2/TRBV6-3	TRBJ2-1	.	few
CASSLGLAGYTGELFF	TGTGCCAGCAGCTTGGGGCTAGCGGGGTACACCGGGGAGCTGTTTTTT	TRBV5-5	TRBJ2-2	TRBD2	.
CSVEEGIGSNQPQHF	TGCAGCGTTGAAGAGGGCATCGGGAGCAATCAGCCCCAGCATTTT	TRBV29-1	TRBJ1-5	.	.
CASSYLGHSTGELFF	TGTGCCAGCAGTTACTTGGGACACAGCACCGGGGAGCTGTTTTTT	TRBV6-2/TRBV6-3	TRBJ2-2	.	few
CASSPPGQQGNTIYF	TGTGCCAGCAGTCCTCCGGGACAGCAAGGAAACACCATATATTTT	TRBV7-2	TRBJ1-3	TRBD1	many
CASSSGGAHYNEQFF	TGTGCCAGCAGTTCCGGGGGGGCCCATTACAATGAGCAGTTCTTC	TRBV6-1	TRBJ2-1	TRBD2	many
CASSTDRVEQYF	TGTGCCAGCAGTACCGACAGGGTCGAGCAGTACTTC	TRBV6-2/TRBV6-3	TRBJ2-7	TRBD1	.
CASSYSGGALSEQFF	TGTGCCAGCAGTTATAGCGGGGGGGCCTTGAGTGAGCAGTTCTTC	TRBV27	TRBJ2-1	TRBD2	.
CASSLAYKLFF	TGTGCCAGCAGCTTAGCCTACAAACTGTTTTTT	TRBV7-3	TRBJ1-4	.	few
CASLPGGGIAYEQYF	TGTGCCAGCCTCCCTGGTGGAGGGATAGCCTACGAGCAGTACTTC	TRBV6-2/TRBV6-3	TRBJ2-7	.	.
CASSYSTLDEKLFF	TGTGCCAGCAGTTACTCGACCCTAGATGAGAAACTGTTTTTT	TRBV6-5	TRBJ1-4	.	many
CASSSGPIGSPLHF	TGTGCCAGCAGCTCAGGACCCATAGGTTCACCCCTCCACTTT	TRBV7-2	TRBJ1-6	.	many
CASSFGPAGNEAFF	TGCGCCAGCAGCTTTGGGCCGGCGGGAAATGAAGCTTTCTTT	TRBV5-1	TRBJ1-1	.	many
CASGRPADTQYF	TGTGCCAGCGGACGCCCTGCAGATACGCAGTATTTT	TRBV7-2	TRBJ2-3	.	many
CASSLAQGAYNEQFF	TGTGCCAGCAGCTTGGCTCAGGGGGCCTACAATGAGCAGTTCTTC	TRBV5-3	TRBJ2-1	TRBD1	.
CASSQADRGLTDTQYF	TGTGCCAGCAGCCAAGCCGACAGGGGGCTAACAGATACGCAGTATTTT	TRBV4-2	TRBJ2-3	TRBD1	.
CASSLSDKQYF	TGTGCCAGCAGTTTAAGCGACAAGCAGTACTTC	TRBV28	TRBJ2-7	.	.
CASSPQETAFYGYTF	TGTGCCAGCAGCCCACAGGAGACCGCTTTCTATGGCTACACCTTC	TRBV5-6	TRBJ1-2	.	.
CASSLSTGLNTEAFF	TGTGCCAGCAGCTTAAGCACAGGACTGAACACTGAAGCTTTCTTT	TRBV11-2	TRBJ1-1	.	few
CASRAGQGAHEQFF	TGTGCCAGCAGGGCGGGACAGGGGGCCCATGAGCAGTTCTTC	TRBV6-1	TRBJ2-1	TRBD1	many
CASSGTLAGGEETQYF	TGTGCCAGCAGCGGCACACTAGCGGGGGGTGAGGAGACCCAGTACTTC	TRBV5-5	TRBJ2-5	TRBD2	many
CASSLGQLTGAFF	TGTGCCAGCAGTCTCGGACAGCTTACAGGAGCTTTCTTT	TRBV6-5	TRBJ1-1	.	few
CASSSLFGWGTEAFF	TGTGCCAGCAGTTCGTTATTCGGGTGGGGGACTGAAGCTTTCTTT	TRBV28	TRBJ1-1	.	few
CASSPRGLNTEAFF	TGTGCCAGCAGTCCCAGGGGGCTGAACACTGAAGCTTTCTTT	TRBV6-2/TRBV6-3	TRBJ1-1	TRBD1	.
CASSEFGDNQPQHF	TGTGCCAGCAGTGAATTTGGGGACAATCAGCCCCAGCATTTT	TRBV25-1	TRBJ1-5	.	many
CASSFTSGGAAGDTQYF	TGTGCCAGCAGCTTTACTAGCGGGGGGGCCGCCGGGGATACGCAGTATTTT	TRBV7-2	TRBJ2-3	TRBD2	many
CAGSGELAGGQYNEQFF	TGTGCCGGCAGCGGGGAGCTAGCGGGGGGTCAATACAATGAGCAGTTCTTC	TRBV9	TRBJ2-1	TRBD2	.
CASSFTYLGETQYF	TGTGCCAGCAGTTTCACATACCTAGGAGAGACCCAGTACTTC	TRBV27	TRBJ2-5	.	few
CASRRDGLNEKLFF	TGTGCCAGCAGAAGGGACGGACTTAATGAAAAACTGTTTTTT	TRBV2	TRBJ1-4	.	.
CASSLGSQGINYGYTF	TGTGCCAGCAGCTTAGGGAGTCAGGGGATTAACTATGGCTACACCTTC	TRBV13	TRBJ1-2	.	.
CASSPTTSLSVDTQYF	TGTGCCAGCTCACCTACGACTAGCCTTTCCGTGGATACGCAGTATTTT	TRBV18	TRBJ2-3	TRBD2	few
CSAYRSRGPQETQYF	TGCAGTGCTTACCGTTCGCGGGGACCCCAAGAGACCCAGTACTTC	TRBV20-1	TRBJ2-5	.	.
CASSGYGGRTYEQYF	TGTGCCAGCAGCGGATATGGCGGGCGGACCTACGAGCAGTACTTC	TRBV7-2	TRBJ2-7	.	many
CASSPLGQQFYNSPLHF	TGCGCCAGCAGCCCTTTGGGACAGCAATTCTATAATTCACCCCTCCACTTT	TRBV5-1	TRBJ1-6	TRBD1	.
CSVDSDDYGYTF	TGCAGCGTTGACTCGGACGACTATGGCTACACCTTC	TRBV29-1	TRBJ1-2	.	.
CASRPGWSTDTQYF	TGTGCCAGCAGACCCGGTTGGAGCACAGATACGCAGTATTTT	TRBV7-8	TRBJ2-3	.	many
CASSFPGGDGANVLTF	TGTGCCAGCAGCTTTCCTGGGGGTGATGGGGCCAACGTCCTGACTTTC	TRBV7-6	TRBJ2-6	.	.
CASSYRISGELFF	TGTGCCAGCAGTTATCGGATATCCGGGGAGCTGTTTTTT	TRBV6-6	TRBJ2-2	.	few
CASSFMRAILNTEAFF	TGTGCCAGCAGCTTTATGCGCGCCATACTGAACACTGAAGCTTTCTTT	TRBV7-8	TRBJ1-1	.	many
CATSPLRANVLTF	TGTGCCACCAGCCCCCTTCGGGCCAACGTCCTGACTTTC	TRBV15	TRBJ2-6	.	few
CASSPRTGMNDGYTF	TGTGCCAGCAGCCCCCGGACAGGGATGAATGACGGCTACACCTTC	TRBV7-8	TRBJ1-2	TRBD1	many
CASSLPEQGLFDEQYF	TGTGCCAGCAGTTTACCTGAGCAGGGCTTATTTGACGAGCAGTACTTC	TRBV28	TRBJ2-7	.	.
CASSESGIRVEQYF	TGTGCCAGCAGTGAATCCGGAATTAGGGTCGAGCAGTACTTC	TRBV2	TRBJ2-7	.	.
CSVRSAGSSYEQYF	TGCAGTGTCCGGTCGGCGGGGAGCTCCTACGAGCAGTACTTC	TRBV20-1	TRBJ2-7	.	.
CASSEPAGTGLDEQYF	TGTGCCAGCAGTGAACCCGCCGGGACAGGGCTCGACGAGCAGTACTTC	TRBV6-1	TRBJ2-7	TRBD1	many
CASSSLRGPYEQYF	TGTGCCAGCAGCTCATTGCGGGGTCCTTACGAGCAGTACTTC	TRBV5-5	TRBJ2-7	.	.
CASSLQAGSTYEQYF	TGTGCCAGCAGCTTACAAGCGGGGTCAACCTACGAGCAGTACTTC	TRBV7-8	TRBJ2-7	TRBD2	many
CSVEADRPYEQYF	TGCAGCGTTGAAGCCGACAGGCCCTACGAGCAGTACTTC	TRBV29-1	TRBJ2-7	.	few